This T cell receptor (beta chain) was documented in a study of blood T cell repertoires in COVID-19. Across the study: Samples representing acute and convalescent COVID-19 were sourced from the United States, Italy and Spain.

Authors' data handling: Amplification from reference gene primers served as the basis for estimated nucleated cell counts. Only in-frame clones appear in the TCRdb table, and some are missing; sequencing was by immunoSEQ multiplex PCR. V, J and clone size derive from that table, while D and trimming were established from the DNA sequence. The table records a few hundred thousand clones, more than 65% of them present only once. Germline V gives CDR1 LGHNA, CDR2 YNFKEQ. CDR3 size: 14 residues. Deletions cut 1 base from V and 5 bases from J, with 9 bases between. Cohorts were determined from participant-reported clinical history. For recovered donors of Cohort 3, there were two negative PCRs, clearance, or symptom resolution.

This TCR derives from a man over 45 who had recovered from COVID-19. The chain couples TRBV4-2 to TRBJ2-1, with D perhaps TRBD2 (6 bases). Input material: PBMCs or T cells enriched from blood (not recorded which). CDR3 loop: CASSQGGDHNEQFF. The CDR3 DNA sequence: TGTGCCAGCAGCCAAGGCGGGGATCACAATGAGCAGTTCTTC.